The subject of this entry is one TCR beta chain. Its antigen remains unknown. Only in-frame clones appear in the TCRdb table, and some are missing; sequencing was by immunoSEQ multiplex PCR. The sample yields 70,000 or so clones, over 75% seen once. The sample originates from a study of graft-versus-host responses after intestinal transplantation. The CDR3 length is 14 residues. Germline CDR1 reads MNHEY; CDR2 reads SMNVEV (reference sequence). Germline trimming cut 10 bases from V and 3 bases from J; bases unmatched to any gene: 9. The gene calls are TRBV27 and TRBJ2-3; 8 bases are shared with TRBD2. The sequenced sample was unstimulated CD4+ T cells sorted from spleen or lymph node cells, obtained before transplant. This clonotype originated in a human donor who was the organ donor for an intestinal transplant. The CDR3 reads CATEYGTSTDTQYF. CDR3 sequence (DNA): TGTGCCACCGAATATGGGACTAGTACAGATACGCAGTATTTT.